The 16 T cell receptor beta chains reported below all come from one sample, sequenced in a study of control samples from healthy donors and cancer patients. TCRdb's table, derived via immunoSEQ multiplex PCR, lists solely in-frame clones and lacks some. The repertoire includes roughly 55,000 clones, roughly 90% of them detected once, and about 1.8% sits in the top ten. The source material was PBMCs. These receptors all come from a man aged 35-49 years with colorectal cancer.

V usage is TRBV27 and J usage is TRBJ2-7; no clear D gene. The CDR3 is 13 residues long. Germline-derived CDR1 and CDR2 are MNHEY and SMNVEV (reference sequence). With 6 bases removed from V and 0 bases from J, the gap between germline ends came to 9 bases. CDR3 DNA sequence: TGTGCCAGCAGCCCCCTAAGCTCCTACGAGCAGTACTTC. Encoded protein: CASSPLSSYEQYF.

The chain joins TRBV6-6 to TRBJ1-5; maybe TRBD1 (5 bases). V was trimmed by 4 bases and J by 0 bases, leaving 10 bases between them. The CDR3 runs to 15 residues. Germline V gene data show CDR1 as MNHNY and CDR2 as SVGAGI (reference sequence). CDR3 bases: TGTGCCAGCAGTTCCCGGGACGGTAGCAATCAGCCCCAGCATTTT. It is translated as CASSSRDGSNQPQHF.

The genes are TRBV11-1 and TRBJ2-5, with 8 bases that match TRBD1. Germline V gene lookup returns CDR1 SGHAT and CDR2 FQDESV (reference sequence). V shed 6 bases, J shed 4 bases, and the junction held 7 bases outside the gene matches. The length of the CDR3 is 14 residues. CDR3 DNA sequence: TGTGCCAGCAGACTCCAGGGGGCAGGAGAGACCCAGTACTTC. Protein sequence: CASRLQGAGETQYF. Looking up the rest from reference TRBV11-1 and TRBJ2-5 gives the full variable domain: EAEVAQSPRYKITEKSQAVAFWCDPISGHATLYWYRQILGQGPELLVQFQDESVVDDSQLPKDRFSAERLKGVDSTLKIQPAELGDSAMYLCASRLQGAGETQYFGPGTRLLVL.

The chain uses TRBV5-1 and TRBJ1-1, with 9 bases lining up with TRBD1. Losses at the gene ends were 0 bases for V and 1 base for J; bases not matched to a gene: 7. The CDR3 has 17 amino acids. Germline V gene sequence: CDR1 SGHRS, CDR2 YFSETQ. The CDR3 region has the DNA TGCGCCAGCAGCTTGGGGACAGGGGCCGTGGGGAACACTGAAGCTTTCTTT. It codes for CASSLGTGAVGNTEAFF.

The genes are TRBV14 and TRBJ1-3, with 10 positions matching TRBD1. The CDR3 has 16 residues. CDR1 and CDR2 from the germline V gene are SGHDN and FVKESK. The V gene end was trimmed by 4 bases and the J gene end by 2 bases; junction bases not matched to a gene: 5. Here the CDR3 reads CASSLPGTGAGNTIYF. As DNA, the CDR3 is TGTGCCAGCAGCCTGCCCGGGACAGGGGCTGGAAACACCATATATTTT.

The J gene is TRBJ2-7, the V gene TRBV7-9; the D gene is possibly TRBD2 (5 bases). Trimming removed 4 bases from V and 4 bases from J, with 14 bases in between. Germline values: CDR1 SEHNR, CDR2 FQNEAQ (reference sequence). The CDR3 has 14 amino acids. The CDR3 spells CASSSRGIVYEQYF. CDR3 DNA sequence: TGTGCCAGCAGCTCACGAGGGATTGTATACGAGCAGTACTTC.

This chain links TRBV5-4 with TRBJ1-2; D ambiguous. Trimming removed 4 bases at V and 4 bases at J, with 20 bases between. Germline V gene lookup returns CDR1 SGHNT and CDR2 YYREEE (reference sequence). The CDR3 covers 16 residues. The CDR3 protein is CASSPAGVPAIYGYTF. In DNA form, the CDR3 reads TGTGCCAGCAGCCCCGCCGGGGTGCCGGCTATCTATGGCTACACCTTC. The full variable domain, in which reference TRBV5-4 and TRBJ1-2 provide the parts outside the CDR3, is ETGVTQSPTHLIKTRGQQVTLRCSSQSGHNTVSWYQQALGQGPQFIFQYYREEENGRGNFPPRFSGLQFPNYSSELNVNALELDDSALYLCASSPAGVPAIYGYTFGSGTRLTVV.

The chain combines TRBV11-1 with TRBJ1-1; 7 nucleotides line up with TRBD1. The V segment lost 1 base and the J segment 5 bases; nucleotides outside the gene matches: 7. Germline-derived CDR1 and CDR2 are SGHAT and FQDESV (reference sequence). The CDR3 has 15 residues. CDR3 sequence reads: CASSLDRGRGTEAFF. The CDR3 DNA is TGTGCCAGCAGCTTAGATAGGGGGCGCGGGACTGAAGCTTTCTTT.

This chain links TRBV5-4 with TRBJ1-2; D remains unclear. Germline CDR1 reads SGHNT; CDR2 reads YYREEE (reference sequence). There are 14 residues in the CDR3. V lost 5 bases and J 1 base, leaving 12 bases between the germline ends. The CDR3 DNA reads as TGTGCCAGCAGTCAGGACTTCATTAACTATGGCTACACCTTC. It encodes CASSQDFINYGYTF.

The V gene is TRBV5-1, the J gene TRBJ1-2, with TRBD1 matching over 8 bases. There are 18 residues in the CDR3. The trim removed 4 bases at V and 8 bases at J, leaving 22 bases unmatched. CDR1 and CDR2 (germline): SGHRS, YFSETQ. DNA of the CDR3: TGCGCCAGCAGCCCCCGTTCCCCTGGACAGGGTGGGCTATTAGGCTACACCTTC. It translates to CASSPRSPGQGGLLGYTF.

This chain joins TRBV9 and TRBJ1-2; no clear D. The germline CDR1 and CDR2 sequences are SGDLS and YYNGEE. This CDR3 has 12 residues. The V gene lost 3 bases and the J gene lost 4 bases, with 7 bases spanning the gap. The CDR3 region has the DNA TGTGCCAGCAGCGCGACGGCCTATGGCTACACCTTC. Encoded protein: CASSATAYGYTF.

The CDR3 DNA reads TGTGCCAGCACCAGACAGCGCGGCTACACCTTC. Its protein is CASTRQRGYTF. J is TRBJ1-2 and V is TRBV5-6, with D possibly being TRBD1 (5 bases). The germline V and J ends were trimmed by 6 bases and 8 bases, with 11 bases remaining between them. The length of the CDR3 is 11 residues. Germline-derived CDR1 and CDR2 are SGHDT and YYEEEE.

This sequence joins TRBV11-2 and TRBJ2-3; D remains unclear. The CDR3 is 12 amino acids. CDR1 and CDR2 from the germline V gene are SGHAT and FQNNGV. The V gene lost 4 bases and the J gene lost 0 bases, with 2 bases spanning the gap. CDR3: CASSYSTDTQYF. The CDR3 nucleotides read TGTGCCAGCAGCTATAGCACAGATACGCAGTATTTT. Full variable domain (outside the CDR3, taken from reference TRBV11-2 and TRBJ2-3): EAGVAQSPRYKIIEKRQSVAFWCNPISGHATLYWYQQILGQGPKLLIQFQNNGVVDDSQLPKDRFSAERLKGVDSTLKIQPAKLEDSAVYLCASSYSTDTQYFGPGTRLTVL.

V usage is TRBV13 and J usage is TRBJ2-1; 11 nucleotides line up with TRBD2. V shed 0 bases, J shed 2 bases, and the junction held 6 bases outside the gene matches. Looked up from germline, CDR1 is PRHDT and CDR2 is FYEKMQ (reference sequence). The CDR3 is 18 amino acids. CDR3 nucleotide sequence: TGTGCCAGCAGCTTAGGCCTAGCGGGGGGCAGGGCCTACAATGAGCAGTTCTTC. This codes for CASSLGLAGGRAYNEQFF.

The rearrangement joins TRBV7-6 to TRBJ1-1; D is ambiguous. The CDR3 loop spans 13 amino acids. The germline V gene encodes CDR1 SGHVS and CDR2 FNYEAQ. V lost 4 bases and J 1 base, leaving 7 bases between the germline ends. The DNA of the CDR3 is TGTGCCAGCAGCTATCAGGAGAACACTGAAGCTTTCTTT. This gives the protein CASSYQENTEAFF.

The chain carries TRBV7-6 and TRBJ2-1; 10 bases align to TRBD1. This CDR3 is 14 amino acids long. V shed 4 bases and J 7 bases; nucleotides not matched to a gene: 4. From germline, CDR1 is SGHVS and CDR2 FNYEAQ. The CDR3 here is CASSSGQGGNEQFF. The CDR3, as DNA: TGTGCCAGCAGCTCCGGACAGGGGGGGAATGAGCAGTTCTTC.